What follows is one T cell receptor (beta chain) and its context. The antigen is unknown. CD4+ naive, central memory, regulatory and stem cell-like memory cells were sorted via CD45RO/CCR7/CD25/CD127/CD95/CD27. These data come from a study of beta chain features in type 1 diabetes. Study results and limitations: People with Type 1 diabetes carried modestly yet significantly shorter TCRB CDR3s in all four CD4+ subsets. Since sequencing was performed on cDNA, cells with high TCR expression could be over-represented. Lower insertion and higher deletion counts appeared at VDJ junctions in type 1 diabetes patients.

cDNA synthesis used the whole RNA isolate, giving expressed TCRB sequences. This table comes from immunoSEQ multiplex PCR, and its TCRdb copy is limited to in-frame clones, with some not included. The table lists hundreds of thousands of clones, approximately 10% of them singletons, with approximately 0.017% in the top ten. The source material was naive CD4+ T cells from blood. This TCR was sampled from a man aged 30-40 years with type 1 diabetes.

CDR3 nucleotide sequence: TGCGCCAGCAGGGGACAGAACACCGGGGAGCTGTTTTTT. Translated: CASRGQNTGELFF. V is TRBV4-3 and J is TRBJ2-2; possible D gene TRBD1, 6 bases. V gave up 6 bases and J gave up 1 base, with 6 bases separating them. Germline lookup yields CDR1 LGHNA and CDR2 YSLEER. The length of the CDR3 is 13 residues.